Following are 31 T cell receptor beta chains from one sample sequenced in a study of T cell clusters in autoimmune cytopenias. TRB amplification used around 270 ng of peripheral blood genomic DNA. Multiplex touch-down PCR amplified TRB using TRB-A and TRB-B pools in one tube. After re-calling the multiplex PCR reads, TCRdb lists one entry per CDR3 protein, DNA absent. Recorded for this sample: a few thousand distinct CDR3 sequences. The sample also formed part of further work on T cell repertoires in aging, cancer and after chemotherapy.

The source material was peripheral blood. The source is a human donor with an autoimmune cytopenia or autoimmune hepatitis (not recorded which).

The CDR3 reads CASSMDRGVNSPLHF. J is TRBJ1-6 and V is TRBV11-1; the TCRdb D gene call, TRBD1, has no DNA to confirm it. Per the germline V gene, CDR1 is SGHAT and CDR2 is FQDESV (reference sequence). The CDR3 has 15 residues. Full variable domain (outside the CDR3, taken from reference TRBV11-1 and TRBJ1-6): EAEVAQSPRYKITEKSQAVAFWCDPISGHATLYWYRQILGQGPELLVQFQDESVVDDSQLPKDRFSAERLKGVDSTLKIQPAELGDSAMYLCASSMDRGVNSPLHFGNGTRLTVT.

J is TRBJ1-2 and V is TRBV6-2 or TRBV6-3; the TRBD1 assignment by TCRdb is unverifiable without DNA. The CDR3 covers 13 residues. Germline V CDR1 and CDR2: MNHEY, SVGEGT. The CDR3 reads CASSIDRSYGYTF.

The V and J genes are TRBV6-1 and TRBJ2-5; TCRdb's D call of TRBD2 is untestable without DNA. This CDR3 has 17 residues. CDR1 MNHNS and CDR2 SASEGT come from the germline V gene. The CDR3 here is CASSDFTGTFYQETQYF.

The rearrangement uses TRBV19 and TRBJ1-6; TCRdb designates TRBD1, a call that cannot be tested without DNA. Per the germline V gene, CDR1 is LNHDA and CDR2 is SQIVND (reference sequence). The length of the CDR3 is 14 residues. The CDR3 reads CASSIDRRQSVLHF. Together with reference TRBV19 and TRBJ1-6, the CDR3 gives the full variable domain: DGGITQSPKYLFRKEGQNVTLSCEQNLNHDAMYWYRQDPGQGLRLIYYSQIVNDFQKGDIAEGYSVSREKKESFPLTVTSAQKNPTAFYLCASSIDRRQSVLHFGNGTRLTVT.

The rearrangement uses TRBV6-1 and TRBJ1-2. Germline V gene data show CDR1 as MNHNS and CDR2 as SASEGT. The CDR3 totals 11 residues. CDR3 region: CASSRDYGYTF.

This chain joins TRBV11-2 and TRBJ2-2; TCRdb gives TRBD1 as the D gene, but with no DNA this cannot be confirmed. CDR1 and CDR2 (germline): SGHAT, FQNNGV. The CDR3 loop spans 15 amino acids. This CDR3 reads CASSLDGGNTGELFF.

This sequence joins TRBV11-3 and TRBJ1-1. The CDR3 consists of 15 residues. CDR1 and CDR2 (germline): SGHNT, YENEEA. The CDR3 loop is CASSSSGSMNTEAFF.

CDR3 sequence reads: CASSHGTAKGLQPQHF. The rearrangement uses TRBV19 and TRBJ1-5; TCRdb's D call, TRBD1, is unchecked because there is no DNA. CDR1 is LNHDA and CDR2 is SQIVND in the germline V gene (reference sequence). The CDR3 is made up of 16 amino acids.

Its frequency marks this clonotype as medium-sized. V usage is TRBV29-1 and J usage is TRBJ1-6; checking the TCRdb D call of TRBD1 is not possible without DNA. Germline V gives CDR1 SQVTM, CDR2 ANQGSEA. This CDR3 spans 14 amino acids. The CDR3 here is CSFRETGTNSPLHF.

V usage is TRBV6-1 and J usage is TRBJ2-7; TCRdb's assignment of TRBD1 cannot be checked, as there is no DNA. In germline, CDR1 is MNHNS, CDR2 SASEGT. This CDR3 is 12 amino acids long. This CDR3 reads CASSVQGYEQYF.

This sequence joins TRBV19 and TRBJ2-3; lacking DNA, the TRBD2 call made by TCRdb goes unchecked. The V gene's germline CDR1 is LNHDA and CDR2 SQIVND (reference sequence). This CDR3 contains 15 residues. The CDR3 spells CASSGTSGELDTQYF.

This chain uses TRBV15 with TRBJ1-5; lacking DNA, the TRBD1 call made by TCRdb goes unchecked. This CDR3 region has 16 residues. Germline V gene lookup returns CDR1 LNHNV and CDR2 YYDKDF (reference sequence). CDR3 amino acids: CATSRGWPGSNQPQHF.

This chain joins TRBV11-1 and TRBJ2-3; TCRdb selects TRBD1, and the lack of DNA leaves this call unchecked. Germline CDR1 is SGHAT and CDR2 is FQDESV (reference sequence). The CDR3 totals 16 residues. The CDR3: CASSQDGTLSTDTQYF. Using reference TRBV11-1 and TRBJ2-3 for the parts outside the CDR3, the full variable domain is EAEVAQSPRYKITEKSQAVAFWCDPISGHATLYWYRQILGQGPELLVQFQDESVVDDSQLPKDRFSAERLKGVDSTLKIQPAELGDSAMYLCASSQDGTLSTDTQYFGPGTRLTVL.

This clonotype counts as medium-sized by frequency. V gene TRBV6-5 combines with J gene TRBJ2-4; TCRdb lists TRBD2, though no DNA is available to test this call. Germline lookup yields CDR1 MNHEY and CDR2 SVGAGI. The CDR3 sequence is 12 residues long. CDR3 region: CATASDINIQYF.

The genes are TRBV12-3 or TRBV12-4 and TRBJ2-3; lacking DNA, the TRBD1 call made by TCRdb goes unchecked. There are 16 residues in the CDR3. The CDR3 reads CASSTYRGRGTDTQYF.

This clonotype counts as medium-sized (0.01 to 0.1%) by frequency. The chain joins TRBV11-3 to TRBJ2-7. The CDR3 contains 11 residues. Germline V CDR1 and CDR2: SGHNT, YENEEA. The CDR3 sequence: CASSDGYEQYF.

The V and J genes are TRBV6-6 and TRBJ2-3; TCRdb proposes TRBD2, but this gene call is untestable without DNA. CDR1 and CDR2 from the germline V gene are MNHNY and SVGAGI (reference sequence). This CDR3 is built from 14 residues. This CDR3 reads CASSARGGSDTQYF.

The chain is built from TRBV7-9 and TRBJ2-3; the D call from TCRdb, TRBD2, cannot be confirmed without DNA. This CDR3 has 16 amino acids. Germline V gives CDR1 SEHNR, CDR2 FQNEAQ (reference sequence). CDR3: CASSRISGGALDTQYF.

V gene TRBV6-2 or TRBV6-3 combines with J gene TRBJ2-3; the D gene TCRdb calls, TRBD2, cannot be checked with no DNA. The germline gives CDR1 MNHEY, CDR2 SVGEGT. The CDR3 totals 15 residues. This CDR3 is CASSYGTIQTDTQYF.

This sequence joins TRBV7-9 and TRBJ2-5; TCRdb's D gene call, TRBD2, goes unchecked for lack of DNA. In germline, CDR1 is SEHNR, CDR2 FQNEAQ (reference sequence). The CDR3 has 16 amino acids. The CDR3 sequence: CASSLGVSGVVETQYF. Full variable domain (missing parts from reference TRBV7-9 and TRBJ2-5): DTGVSQNPRHKITKRGQNVTFRCDPISEHNRLYWYRQTLGQGPEFLTYFQNEAQLEKSRLLSDRFSAERPKGSFSTLEIQRTEQGDSAMYLCASSLGVSGVVETQYFGPGTRLLVL.

This rearrangement joins TRBV7-9 to TRBJ2-6; there is no DNA to check the TCRdb D call of TRBD1. Germline V gene sequence: CDR1 SEHNR, CDR2 FQNEAQ (reference sequence). The CDR3 sequence is 15 residues long. CDR3 amino acids: CASTAGDSGANVLTF.

J is TRBJ2-7 and V is TRBV7-6. CDR1 and CDR2 (germline): SGHVS, FNYEAQ. The CDR3 sequence is 13 residues long. Here the CDR3 reads CASSLQEFYEQYF.

The rearrangement joins TRBV5-6 to TRBJ2-5; TCRdb lists TRBD1, though no DNA is available to test this call. Germline assignment: CDR1 SGHDT and CDR2 YYEEEE. The CDR3 is made up of 15 amino acids. CDR3 sequence reads: CASSLRGEATETQYF. Complete variable domain (other parts from reference TRBV5-6 and TRBJ2-5): DAGVTQSPTHLIKTRGQQVTLRCSPKSGHDTVSWYQQALGQGPQFIFQYYEEEERQRGNFPDRFSGHQFPNYSSELNVNALLLGDSALYLCASSLRGEATETQYFGPGTRLLVL.

V usage is TRBV10-3 and J usage is TRBJ1-5; TCRdb returns TRBD1, unconfirmable since there is no DNA. This CDR3 spans 15 amino acids. The germline CDR1 and CDR2 sequences are ENHRY and SYGVKD. The CDR3: CAISEVDSSHQPQHF.

V usage is TRBV6-5 and J usage is TRBJ2-7; absent DNA, TCRdb's TRBD1 call cannot be checked. The germline V gene has CDR1 MNHEY and CDR2 SVGAGI. This CDR3 has 15 residues. CDR3 residues: CASRQPRGKVGEQYF.

V gene TRBV27 combines with J gene TRBJ1-1. This CDR3 is 14 amino acids long. Germline assignment: CDR1 MNHEY and CDR2 SMNVEV (reference sequence). CDR3 loop: CASSLARMNTEAFF.

The chain joins TRBV15 to TRBJ1-2; checking the TCRdb D call of TRBD1 is not possible without DNA. Germline-derived CDR1 and CDR2 are LNHNV and YYDKDF (reference sequence). The CDR3 is 11 residues long. CDR3 amino acids: CATSTGFGYTF.

Here the CDR3 reads CASSRHTGQENNEQFF. The rearrangement joins TRBV5-5 to TRBJ2-1; checking the TCRdb D call of TRBD1 is not possible without DNA. The CDR3 contains 16 residues. Looked up from germline, CDR1 is SGHKS and CDR2 is YYEKEE (reference sequence).

The chain combines TRBV11-1 with TRBJ2-6; TCRdb's D call of TRBD1 is untestable without DNA. This CDR3 contains 18 residues. Germline V gene sequence: CDR1 SGHAT, CDR2 FQDESV (reference sequence). CDR3: CAAAGGPGFWSGANVLTF.

This clonotype shows up as medium-sized (0.01 to 0.1%) by frequency. The rearrangement uses TRBV6-5 and TRBJ2-3. Germline V gene lookup returns CDR1 MNHEY and CDR2 SVGAGI. The CDR3 length is 12 residues. CDR3: CASSPATDTQYF.

This clonotype registers medium-sized by frequency. The chain recombines TRBV29-1 with TRBJ1-2. CDR1 and CDR2 (germline): SQVTM, ANQGSEA. CDR3 size: 13 residues. This chain's CDR3 is CSVYGQRNYGYTF. Using reference TRBV29-1 and TRBJ1-2 for the parts outside the CDR3, the full variable domain is SAVISQKPSRDICQRGTSLTIQCQVDSQVTMMFWYRQQPGQSLTLIATANQGSEATYESGFVIDKFPISRPNLTFSTLTVSNMSPEDSSIYLCSVYGQRNYGYTFGSGTRLTVV.